This passage covers 17 T cell receptor beta chains from one sample sequenced in a study of T cell responses to AZD1222 COVID-19 vaccine. Profiling relied on immunoSEQ multiplex PCR, and the TCRdb table lists in-frame clones only, not all of them. The data show about 140,000 clones, with roughly 88% seen just once and approximately 3.4% held by the top ten. The input for sequencing was peripheral blood, taken on day 0 of AZD1222 vaccination. The origin of the receptors is an adult in good health.

The CDR3 loop reads CASSLGTMRGSWETQYF. The CDR3 coding sequence is TGTGCCAGCAGTTTGGGTACGATGCGGGGAAGCTGGGAGACCCAGTACTTC. The chain links TRBV28 to TRBJ2-5; possible D gene TRBD2, 6 bases. The CDR3 consists of 17 residues. The V gene's germline CDR1 is MDHEN and CDR2 SYDVKM. V shed 3 bases and J shed 5 bases, with 22 bases lying between them.

V and J are TRBV6-4 and TRBJ2-7; D call uncertain. With 6 bases removed from V and 5 bases from J, the gap between germline ends came to 14 bases. Per germline, CDR1 MRHNA and CDR2 SNTAGT. The CDR3 runs to 13 residues. In nucleotides, the CDR3 is TGTGCCAGCAGCCCGGACGGAATCCACGAGCAGTACTTC. It yields the protein CASSPDGIHEQYF.

CDR3 protein: CASLGNTEAFF. The CDR3 region has the DNA TGTGCCAGCCTCGGGAACACTGAAGCTTTCTTT. V and J are TRBV6-5 and TRBJ1-1; the D is unclear. The V and J ends lost 8 bases and 1 base respectively, with 5 bases between them. This CDR3 contains 11 residues. Looked up from germline, CDR1 is MNHEY and CDR2 is SVGAGI.

Only one count was recorded for this clone. This chain joins TRBV19 and TRBJ1-3; D unclear. Trimming stripped 7 bases from V and 3 bases from J, with 10 bases between. The CDR3 totals 13 residues. From germline, CDR1 is LNHDA and CDR2 SQIVND (reference sequence). CDR3 protein: CASNERGGNTIYF. The CDR3 region has the DNA TGTGCCAGTAACGAGAGAGGTGGAAACACCATATATTTT. The full variable domain, its missing parts supplied by reference TRBV19 and TRBJ1-3, is DGGITQSPKYLFRKEGQNVTLSCEQNLNHDAMYWYRQDPGQGLRLIYYSQIVNDFQKGDIAEGYSVSREKKESFPLTVTSAQKNPTAFYLCASNERGGNTIYFGEGSWLTVV.

The rearrangement uses TRBV4-2 and TRBJ2-5; 11 bases align to TRBD2. CDR3 size: 17 residues. The ends lost 4 bases at V and 4 bases at J; junction bases unmatched: 11. Germline-derived CDR1 and CDR2 are LGHNA and YNFKEQ. Here the CDR3 reads CASSPHLDSGRAETQYF. The DNA for the CDR3 is TGTGCCAGCAGCCCCCATCTGGATAGCGGGAGGGCAGAGACCCAGTACTTC.

This chain joins TRBV4-1 and TRBJ2-7; D unresolved. The CDR3 loop spans 13 amino acids. Germline V CDR1 and CDR2: MGHRA, YSYEKL. Trimming removed 0 bases from V and 2 bases from J, with 5 bases in between. The CDR3 region is CASSQEPAYEQYF. The CDR3 DNA sequence: TGCGCCAGCAGCCAAGAACCAGCCTACGAGCAGTACTTC.

The CDR3 DNA is TGTGCCAGCAGCTTGTCGGGACAGTTCAATCAGCCCCAGCATTTT. Protein: CASSLSGQFNQPQHF. V gene TRBV5-5 combines with J gene TRBJ1-5; 7 positions match TRBD1. CDR3 size: 15 residues. Germline V CDR1 and CDR2: SGHKS, YYEKEE (reference sequence). Germline trimming cut 1 base from V and 3 bases from J; bases unmatched to any gene: 4.

This clone has only one observation. The V gene is TRBV18, the J gene TRBJ2-7; 12 positions match TRBD2. The CDR3 loop spans 16 amino acids. Germline V gene lookup returns CDR1 KGHSH and CDR2 LQKENI. V shed 3 bases, J shed 6 bases, and the junction held 9 bases outside the gene matches. This CDR3 is CASSPLTTSGSGEQYF. CDR3 coding DNA: TGTGCCAGCTCACCCCTAACGACTAGCGGGAGTGGCGAGCAGTACTTC. The full variable domain, in which reference TRBV18 and TRBJ2-7 provide the parts outside the CDR3, is NAGVMQNPRHLVRRRGQEARLRCSPMKGHSHVYWYRQLPEEGLKFMVYLQKENIIDESGMPKERFSAEFPKEGPSILRIQQVVRGDSAAYFCASSPLTTSGSGEQYFGPGTRLTVT.

This clone was counted between two and nine times. The gene calls are TRBV2 and TRBJ2-2; D perhaps matches TRBD2 (6 bases). The V and J ends lost 6 bases and 1 base respectively, with 9 bases between them. Germline CDR1 SNHLY, CDR2 FYNNEI. This CDR3 comprises 14 residues. The CDR3 is CASRIAENTGELFF. DNA of the CDR3: TGTGCCAGCAGAATAGCGGAGAACACCGGGGAGCTGTTTTTT.

The chain combines TRBV4-1 with TRBJ1-2, with D unresolved. The CDR3 spans 12 residues. Germline values: CDR1 MGHRA, CDR2 YSYEKL. Trimming cost V 6 bases and J 8 bases, with 13 bases left between them. CDR3 amino acids: CASSGIEPGYTF. The CDR3 coding sequence is TGCGCCAGCAGTGGTATAGAGCCCGGCTACACCTTC.

This clone is a singleton in its sample. The genes are TRBV2 and TRBJ2-7; no clear D gene. The V end was cut by 2 bases, the J end by 3 bases, with 8 bases between. CDR1 is SNHLY and CDR2 is FYNNEI in the germline V gene. CDR3 length equals 13 residues. CDR3 loop: CASSERRLYEQYF. The CDR3 DNA reads TGTGCCAGCAGTGAACGGCGGCTCTACGAGCAGTACTTC.

CDR3 coding DNA: TGTGCCAGCAGCTTAGATGAACAGACCTATGGCTACACCTTC. It translates to CASSLDEQTYGYTF. This chain uses TRBV7-2 with TRBJ1-2, with unresolved D. The CDR3 has 14 amino acids. V was clipped by 1 base and J by 4 bases, with 10 bases between them. CDR1 and CDR2 (germline): SGHTA, FQGNSA.

This sequence joins TRBV4-3 and TRBJ2-1, with D unresolved. Trimming left V 1 base short and J 5 bases short, with 6 bases between. The V gene's germline CDR1 is LGHNA and CDR2 YSLEER. The CDR3 runs 13 residues. CDR3 sequence (DNA): TGCGCCAGCAGCCAAGGAGATCACAATGAGCAGTTCTTC. It translates to CASSQGDHNEQFF.

The V and J genes are TRBV6-2 or TRBV6-3 and TRBJ1-4; TRBD1 aligns across 10 bases. V was clipped by 6 bases and J by 7 bases; unmatched bases: 14. The CDR3 length is 17 residues. Per germline, CDR1 MNHEY and CDR2 SVGEGT. The CDR3 region has the DNA TGTGCCAGCAGCGAACAGACAGGGGGCGGAACGTCTGAAAAACTGTTTTTT. It translates to CASSEQTGGGTSEKLFF.

This rearrangement joins TRBV11-2 to TRBJ1-2; D not resolved. This CDR3 spans 14 amino acids. Germline V gene data show CDR1 as SGHAT and CDR2 as FQNNGV. Trimming stripped 3 bases from V and 0 bases from J, with 8 bases between. Here the CDR3 reads CASSFGNANYGYTF. The CDR3 DNA reads as TGTGCCAGCAGCTTCGGGAACGCTAACTATGGCTACACCTTC.

This clone was seen once. V and J are TRBV6-2 or TRBV6-3 and TRBJ1-1, with D tentatively TRBD1 (5 bases). CDR1 and CDR2 from the germline V gene are MNHEY and SVGEGT. This CDR3 is built from 14 residues. Trimming removed 2 bases from V and 2 bases from J, with 9 bases in between. The CDR3 reads CASSYDDRNTEAFF. The CDR3 nucleotides are TGTGCCAGCAGTTACGACGACAGAAACACTGAAGCTTTCTTT.

The rearrangement uses TRBV15 and TRBJ2-6; D tentatively fits TRBD1 or TRBD2 (6 bases each). Germline assignment: CDR1 LNHNV and CDR2 YYDKDF (reference sequence). Trimming left V 3 bases short and J 0 bases short, with 9 bases between. The CDR3 sequence is 16 residues long. The CDR3 sequence is CATSSGGGSGANVLTF. The CDR3 nucleotides are TGTGCCACCAGCAGTGGAGGGGGCTCTGGGGCCAACGTCCTGACTTTC.